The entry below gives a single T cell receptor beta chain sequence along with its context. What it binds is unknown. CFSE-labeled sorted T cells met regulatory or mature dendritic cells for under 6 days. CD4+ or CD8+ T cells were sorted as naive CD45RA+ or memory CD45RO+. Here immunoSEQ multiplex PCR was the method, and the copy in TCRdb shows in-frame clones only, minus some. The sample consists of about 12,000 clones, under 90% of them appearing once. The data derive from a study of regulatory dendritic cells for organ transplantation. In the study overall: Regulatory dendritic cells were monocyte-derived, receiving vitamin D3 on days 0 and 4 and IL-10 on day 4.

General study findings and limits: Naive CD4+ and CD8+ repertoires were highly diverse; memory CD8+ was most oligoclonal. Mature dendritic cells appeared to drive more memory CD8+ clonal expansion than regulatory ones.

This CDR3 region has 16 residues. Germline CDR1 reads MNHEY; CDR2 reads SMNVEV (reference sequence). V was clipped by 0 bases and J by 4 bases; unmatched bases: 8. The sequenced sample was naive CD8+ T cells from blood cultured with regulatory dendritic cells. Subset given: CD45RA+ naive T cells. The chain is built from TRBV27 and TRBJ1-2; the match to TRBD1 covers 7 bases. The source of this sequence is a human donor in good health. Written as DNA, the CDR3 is TGTGCCAGCAGTTTATCAATCTACGACAGGGCCTATGGCTACACCTTC. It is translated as CASSLSIYDRAYGYTF.